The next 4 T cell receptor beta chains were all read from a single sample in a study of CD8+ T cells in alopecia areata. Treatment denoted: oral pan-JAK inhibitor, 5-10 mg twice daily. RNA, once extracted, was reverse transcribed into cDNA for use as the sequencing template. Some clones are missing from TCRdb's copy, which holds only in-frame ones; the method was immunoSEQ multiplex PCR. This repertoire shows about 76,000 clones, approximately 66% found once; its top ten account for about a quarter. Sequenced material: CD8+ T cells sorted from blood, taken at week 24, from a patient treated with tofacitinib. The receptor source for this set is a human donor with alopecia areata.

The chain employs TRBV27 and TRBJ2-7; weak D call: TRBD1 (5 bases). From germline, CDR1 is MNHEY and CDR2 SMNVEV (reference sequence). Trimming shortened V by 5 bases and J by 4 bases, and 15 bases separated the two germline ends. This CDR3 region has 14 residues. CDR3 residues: CASSPTQGLYEQYF. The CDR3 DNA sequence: TGTGCCAGCAGTCCGACTCAGGGCCTATACGAGCAGTACTTC.

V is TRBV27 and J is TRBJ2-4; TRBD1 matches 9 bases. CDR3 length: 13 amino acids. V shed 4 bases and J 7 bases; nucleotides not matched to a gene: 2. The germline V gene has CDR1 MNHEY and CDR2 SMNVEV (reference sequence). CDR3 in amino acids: CASSYGTGNIQYF. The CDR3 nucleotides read TGTGCCAGCAGTTACGGGACAGGGAACATTCAGTACTTC.

The CDR3 here is CASSLRGAGAASYNEQFF. As DNA, the CDR3 is TGTGCCAGCAGCTTAAGGGGGGCCGGGGCGGCCTCCTACAATGAGCAGTTCTTC. The J gene is TRBJ2-1, the V gene TRBV7-2; tentatively, D is TRBD1 or TRBD2 (6 bases each). Germline CDR1 SGHTA, CDR2 FQGNSA. Trimming stripped 2 bases from V and 0 bases from J, with 17 bases between. The CDR3 is 18 amino acids.

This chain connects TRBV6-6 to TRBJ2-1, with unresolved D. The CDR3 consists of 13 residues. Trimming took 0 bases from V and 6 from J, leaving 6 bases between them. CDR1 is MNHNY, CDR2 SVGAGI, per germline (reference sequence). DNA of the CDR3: TGTGCCAGCAGTTACTCATCGGTCAATGAGCAGTTCTTC. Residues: CASSYSSVNEQFF.